This T cell receptor (beta chain) was identified in a study of blood T cell repertoires in COVID-19. Whole-study context: Samples taken during acute and convalescent COVID-19 were collected in the United States, Italy and Spain. PBMCs, B-cell-depleted T cells, or T cells were the source of the cDNA or gDNA that made up the material.

Measured with immunoSEQ multiplex PCR; TCRdb has only the in-frame clones, and not every one. The sample shows about 99,000 clones, 82% of them seen only once. CDR1 is SGHDN, CDR2 FVKESK, per germline. CDR3 size: 14 residues. Trimming cost V 2 bases and J 7 bases, with 11 bases left between them. Sequenced sample: peripheral blood. V gene TRBV14 combines with J gene TRBJ1-4, with D unclear. This receptor was obtained from a man in his 60s with acute or convalescent COVID-19. The CDR3 DNA follows: TGTGCCAGCAGCCAAAATGGGCCCCTTGAAAAACTGTTTTTT. Translation: CASSQNGPLEKLFF.